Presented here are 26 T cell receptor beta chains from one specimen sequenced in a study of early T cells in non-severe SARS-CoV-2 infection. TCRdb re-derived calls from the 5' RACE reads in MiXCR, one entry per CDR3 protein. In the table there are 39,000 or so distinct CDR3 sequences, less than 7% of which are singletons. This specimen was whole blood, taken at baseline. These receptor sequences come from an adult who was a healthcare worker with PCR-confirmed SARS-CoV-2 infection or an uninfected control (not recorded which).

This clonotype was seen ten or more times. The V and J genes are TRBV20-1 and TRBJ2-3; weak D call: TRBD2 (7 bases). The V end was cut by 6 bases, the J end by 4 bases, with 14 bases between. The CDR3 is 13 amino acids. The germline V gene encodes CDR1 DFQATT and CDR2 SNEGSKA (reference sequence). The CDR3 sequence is CSAWRGGSDTQYF. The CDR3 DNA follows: TGCAGTGCGTGGAGGGGGGGTTCAGATACGCAGTATTTT.

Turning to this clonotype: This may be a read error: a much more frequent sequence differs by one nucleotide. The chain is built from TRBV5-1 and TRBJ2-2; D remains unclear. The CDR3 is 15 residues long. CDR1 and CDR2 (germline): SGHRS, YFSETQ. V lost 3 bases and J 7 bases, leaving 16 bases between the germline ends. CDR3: CASSSSWSGYGELFF. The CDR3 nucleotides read TGCGCCAGCAGCTCAAGCTGGAGTGGGTACGGGGAGCTGTTTTTT.

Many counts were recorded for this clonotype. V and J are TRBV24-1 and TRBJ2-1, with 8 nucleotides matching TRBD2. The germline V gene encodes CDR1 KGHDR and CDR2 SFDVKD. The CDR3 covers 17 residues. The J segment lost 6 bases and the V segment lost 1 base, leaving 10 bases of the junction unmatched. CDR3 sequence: CATSDFGKRTSPNEQFF. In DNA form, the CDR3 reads TGTGCCACCAGTGATTTCGGAAAACGGACTAGCCCCAATGAGCAGTTCTTC.

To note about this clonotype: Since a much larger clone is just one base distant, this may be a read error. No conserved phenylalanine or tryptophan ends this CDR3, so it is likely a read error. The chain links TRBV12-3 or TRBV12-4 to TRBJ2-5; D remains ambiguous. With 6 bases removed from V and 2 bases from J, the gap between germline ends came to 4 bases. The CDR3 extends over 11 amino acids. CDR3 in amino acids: CASSYQETQYL. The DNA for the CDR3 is TGTGCCAGCAGCTATCAAGAGACCCAGTACCTC.

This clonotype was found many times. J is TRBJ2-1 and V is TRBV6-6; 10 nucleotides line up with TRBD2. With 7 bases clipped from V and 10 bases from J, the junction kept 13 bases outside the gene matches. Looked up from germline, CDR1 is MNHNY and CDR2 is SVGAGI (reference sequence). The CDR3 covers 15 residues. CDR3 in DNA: TGTGCCAGCACTCATGCTAGCGGGAGAGGTGGGGAGCAGTTCTTC. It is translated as CASTHASGRGGEQFF.

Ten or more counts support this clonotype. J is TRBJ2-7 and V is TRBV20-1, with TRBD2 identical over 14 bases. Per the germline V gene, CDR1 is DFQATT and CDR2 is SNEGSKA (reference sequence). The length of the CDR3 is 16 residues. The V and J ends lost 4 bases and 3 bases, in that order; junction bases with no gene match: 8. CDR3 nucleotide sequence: TGCAGTGCTAAAGAGACTAGCGGGAGGGCCGTCTACGAGCAGTACTTC. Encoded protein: CSAKETSGRAVYEQYF.

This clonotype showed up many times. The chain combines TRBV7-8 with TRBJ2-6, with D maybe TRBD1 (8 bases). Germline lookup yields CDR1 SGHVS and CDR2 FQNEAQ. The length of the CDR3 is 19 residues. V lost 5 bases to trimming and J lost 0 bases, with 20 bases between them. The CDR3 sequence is CASSLREGQVYSGANVLTF. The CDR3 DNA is TGTGCCAGCAGCCTAAGGGAGGGACAGGTCTACTCTGGGGCCAACGTCCTGACTTTC.

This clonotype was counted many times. CDR3 nucleotides: TGTGCCAGCAGCTATGGACAGATTTCGGTGGAGCAGTTCTTC. It is translated as CASSYGQISVEQFF. This chain uses TRBV7-2 with TRBJ2-1; perhaps TRBD1 as D (6 bases). V was shortened by 4 bases and J by 10 bases, with 17 bases between the two germline ends. The CDR3 runs 14 residues. Germline-derived CDR1 and CDR2 are SGHTA and FQGNSA. Full variable domain (rest looked up from reference TRBV7-2 and TRBJ2-1): GAGVSQSPSNKVTEKGKDVELRCDPISGHTALYWYRQSLGQGLEFLIYFQGNSAPDKSGLPSDRFSAERTGGSVSTLTIQRTQQEDSAVYLCASSYGQISVEQFFGPGTRLTVL.

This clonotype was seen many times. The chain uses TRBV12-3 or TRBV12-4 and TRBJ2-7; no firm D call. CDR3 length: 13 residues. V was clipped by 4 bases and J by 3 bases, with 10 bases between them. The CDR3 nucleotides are TGTGCCAGCAGTTCGAGAAGGGACTACGAGCAGTACTTC. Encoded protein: CASSSRRDYEQYF.

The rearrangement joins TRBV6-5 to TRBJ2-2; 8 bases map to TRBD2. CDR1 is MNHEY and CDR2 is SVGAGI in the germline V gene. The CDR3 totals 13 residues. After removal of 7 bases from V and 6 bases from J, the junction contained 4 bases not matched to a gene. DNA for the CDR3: TGTGCCAGCACCCCCGGGGGGGCCGGGGAGCTGTTTTTT. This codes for CASTPGGAGELFF.

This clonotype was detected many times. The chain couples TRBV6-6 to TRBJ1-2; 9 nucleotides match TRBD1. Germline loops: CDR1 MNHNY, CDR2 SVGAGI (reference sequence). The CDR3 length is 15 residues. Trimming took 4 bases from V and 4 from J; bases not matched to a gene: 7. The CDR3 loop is CASSSSNRGPYGYTF. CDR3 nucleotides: TGTGCCAGCAGTTCCAGCAACAGGGGGCCCTATGGCTACACCTTC.

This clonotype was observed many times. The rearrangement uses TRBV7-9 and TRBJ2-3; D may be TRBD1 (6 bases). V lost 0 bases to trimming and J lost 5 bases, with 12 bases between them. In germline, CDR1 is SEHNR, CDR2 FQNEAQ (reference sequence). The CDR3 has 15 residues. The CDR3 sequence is CASSLAEGVRDTQYF. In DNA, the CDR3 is TGTGCCAGCAGCTTAGCCGAGGGGGTAAGAGATACGCAGTATTTT.

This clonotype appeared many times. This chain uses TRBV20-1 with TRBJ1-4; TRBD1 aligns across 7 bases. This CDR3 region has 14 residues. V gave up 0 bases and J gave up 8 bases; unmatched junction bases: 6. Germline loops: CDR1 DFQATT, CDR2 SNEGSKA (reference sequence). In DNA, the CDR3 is TGCAGTGCTAGAGATTGGACAGGTTGGGAAAAACTGTTTTTT. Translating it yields CSARDWTGWEKLFF.

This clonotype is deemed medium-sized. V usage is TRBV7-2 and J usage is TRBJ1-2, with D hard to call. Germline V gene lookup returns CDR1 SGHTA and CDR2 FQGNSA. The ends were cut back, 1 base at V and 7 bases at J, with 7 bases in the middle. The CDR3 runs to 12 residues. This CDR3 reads CASSLGSSGYTF. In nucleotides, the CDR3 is TGTGCCAGCAGCTTAGGATCCAGTGGCTACACCTTC.

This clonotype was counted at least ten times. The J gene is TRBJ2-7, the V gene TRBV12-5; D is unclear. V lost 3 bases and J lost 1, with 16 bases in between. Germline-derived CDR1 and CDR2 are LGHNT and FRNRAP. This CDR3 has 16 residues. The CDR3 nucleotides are TGTGCTAGTGGTTTAGGCTCGTTGGTGTTTTCCTACGAGCAGTACTTC. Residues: CASGLGSLVFSYEQYF.

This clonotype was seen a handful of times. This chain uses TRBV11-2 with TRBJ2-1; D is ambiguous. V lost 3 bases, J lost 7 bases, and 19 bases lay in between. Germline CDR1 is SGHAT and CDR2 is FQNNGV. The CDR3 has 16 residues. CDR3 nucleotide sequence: TGTGCCAGCAGCTTTATCCTGTCGACCGGTGGGAATGAGCAGTTCTTC. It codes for CASSFILSTGGNEQFF.

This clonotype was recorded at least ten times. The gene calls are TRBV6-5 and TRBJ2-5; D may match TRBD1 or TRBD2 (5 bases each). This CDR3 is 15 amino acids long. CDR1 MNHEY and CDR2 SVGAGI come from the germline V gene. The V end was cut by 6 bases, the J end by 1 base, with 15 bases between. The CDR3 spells CASREGPAIQETQYF. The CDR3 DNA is TGTGCCAGCAGAGAGGGACCCGCGATCCAAGAGACCCAGTACTTC.

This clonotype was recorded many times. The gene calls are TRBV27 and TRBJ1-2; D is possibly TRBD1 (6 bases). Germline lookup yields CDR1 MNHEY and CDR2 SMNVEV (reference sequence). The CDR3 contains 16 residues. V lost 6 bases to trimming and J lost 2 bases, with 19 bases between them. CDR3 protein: CASSGPAGAGNYGYTF. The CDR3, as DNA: TGTGCCAGCAGCGGTCCGGCGGGGGCTGGCAACTATGGCTACACCTTC.

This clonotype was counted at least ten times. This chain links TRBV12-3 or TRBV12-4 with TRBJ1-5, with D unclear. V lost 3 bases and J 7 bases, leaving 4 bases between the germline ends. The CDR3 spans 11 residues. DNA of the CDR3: TGTGCCAGCAGTTTTAGCCAGCCCCAGCATTTT. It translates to CASSFSQPQHF.

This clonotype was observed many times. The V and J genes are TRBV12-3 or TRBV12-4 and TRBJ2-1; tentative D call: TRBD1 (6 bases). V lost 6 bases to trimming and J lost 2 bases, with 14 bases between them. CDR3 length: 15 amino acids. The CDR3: CASRPQGMTYNEQFF. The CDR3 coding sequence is TGTGCCAGCAGGCCGCAGGGGATGACCTACAATGAGCAGTTCTTC.

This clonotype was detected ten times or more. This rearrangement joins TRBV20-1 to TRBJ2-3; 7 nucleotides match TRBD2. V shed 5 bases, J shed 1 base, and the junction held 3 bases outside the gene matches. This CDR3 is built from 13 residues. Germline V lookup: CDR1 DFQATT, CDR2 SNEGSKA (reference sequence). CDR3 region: CSAWRERTDTQYF. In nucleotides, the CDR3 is TGCAGTGCTTGGCGGGAGCGCACAGATACGCAGTATTTT.

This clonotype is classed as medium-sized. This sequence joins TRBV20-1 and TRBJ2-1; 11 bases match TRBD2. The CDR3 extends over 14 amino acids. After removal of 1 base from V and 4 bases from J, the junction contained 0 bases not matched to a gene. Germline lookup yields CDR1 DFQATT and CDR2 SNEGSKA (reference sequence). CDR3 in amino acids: CSARGLAGYNEQFF. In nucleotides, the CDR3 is TGCAGTGCTAGAGGACTAGCGGGATACAATGAGCAGTTCTTC.

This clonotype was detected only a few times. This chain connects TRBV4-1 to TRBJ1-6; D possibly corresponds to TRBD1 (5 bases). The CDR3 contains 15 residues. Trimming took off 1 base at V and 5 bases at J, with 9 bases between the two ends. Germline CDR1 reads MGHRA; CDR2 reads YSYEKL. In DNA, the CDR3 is TGCGCCAGCAGCCAAGGACAGCTTCATAATTCACCCCTCCACTTT. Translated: CASSQGQLHNSPLHF.

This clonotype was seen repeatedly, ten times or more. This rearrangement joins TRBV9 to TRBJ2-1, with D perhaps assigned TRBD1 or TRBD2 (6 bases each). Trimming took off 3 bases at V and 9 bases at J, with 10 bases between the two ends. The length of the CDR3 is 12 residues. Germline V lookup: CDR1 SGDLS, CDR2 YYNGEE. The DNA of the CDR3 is TGTGCCAGCAGCGGGAGGGGGAGTGAGCAGTTCTTC. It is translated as CASSGRGSEQFF. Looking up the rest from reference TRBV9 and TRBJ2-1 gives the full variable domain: DSGVTQTPKHLITATGQRVTLRCSPRSGDLSVYWYQQSLDQGLQFLIQYYNGEERAKGNILERFSAQQFPDLHSELNLSSLELGDSALYFCASSGRGSEQFFGPGTRLTVL.

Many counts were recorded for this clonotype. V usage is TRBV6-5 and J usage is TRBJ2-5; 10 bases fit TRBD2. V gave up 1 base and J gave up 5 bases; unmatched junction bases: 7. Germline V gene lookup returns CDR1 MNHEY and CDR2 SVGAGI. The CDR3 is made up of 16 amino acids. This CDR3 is CASSYFSSGGWETQYF. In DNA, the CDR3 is TGTGCCAGCAGTTACTTCTCTAGCGGGGGTTGGGAGACCCAGTACTTC.

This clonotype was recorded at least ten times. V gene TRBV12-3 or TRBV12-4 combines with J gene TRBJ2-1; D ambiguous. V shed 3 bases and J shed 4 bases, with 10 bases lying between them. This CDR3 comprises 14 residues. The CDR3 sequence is CASSFVPEYNEQFF. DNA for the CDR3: TGTGCCAGCAGTTTTGTTCCGGAATACAATGAGCAGTTCTTC.